This T cell receptor (beta chain) was sequenced for a study of radiotherapy plus CTLA-4 blockade in lung cancer. Study-level background: Objective responses arose in approximately 17% of patients, and under 40% experienced disease control.

From germline, CDR1 is MNHEY and CDR2 SVGAGI. Trimming pared 5 bases from V and 8 bases from J, leaving 21 bases between. The CDR3 contains 15 residues. The repertoire was sequenced with immunoSEQ multiplex PCR; TCRdb's copy has only in-frame clones and lacks some. Here the sample spans over a thousand clones, approximately 90% being singletons. Note on this clone: Antigen specificity is unknown.

Broader study findings: Dynamics of early blood T cell clones, together with interferon-beta, were reportedly the best predictors of response.

This TCR was sampled from a human donor with non-small cell lung cancer who had a complete response to radiotherapy plus ipilimumab. The source material was tumor tissue, sampled from a patient treated with radiotherapy plus ipilimumab. The rearrangement joins TRBV6-5 to TRBJ1-2; possibly TRBD1 for D (5 bases). CDR3 coding DNA: TGTGCCAGCAGTCTACTTAACACAGGTGATAGCGGCTACACCTTC. Residues: CASSLLNTGDSGYTF.